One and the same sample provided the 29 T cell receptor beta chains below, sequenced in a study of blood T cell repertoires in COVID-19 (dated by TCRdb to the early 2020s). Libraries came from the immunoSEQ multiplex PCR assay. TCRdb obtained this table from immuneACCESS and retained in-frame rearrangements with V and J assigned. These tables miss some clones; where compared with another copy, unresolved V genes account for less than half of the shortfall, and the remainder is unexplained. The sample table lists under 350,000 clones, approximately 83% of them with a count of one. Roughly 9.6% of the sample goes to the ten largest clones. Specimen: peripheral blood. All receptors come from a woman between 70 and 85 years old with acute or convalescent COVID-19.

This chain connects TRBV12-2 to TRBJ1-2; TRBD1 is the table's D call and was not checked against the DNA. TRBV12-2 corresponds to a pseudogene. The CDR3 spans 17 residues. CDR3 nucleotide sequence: TGTGCAACCGGACGTCGACAGCAAGTTTTTCTTAACTATGGCTACACCTTC. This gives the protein CATGRRQQVFLNYGYTF.

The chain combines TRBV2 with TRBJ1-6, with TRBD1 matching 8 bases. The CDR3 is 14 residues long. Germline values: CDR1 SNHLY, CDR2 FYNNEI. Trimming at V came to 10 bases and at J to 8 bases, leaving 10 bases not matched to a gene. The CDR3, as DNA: TGTGCCACTCACAGGGGGACTTGGGATTCACCCCTCCACTTT. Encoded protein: CATHRGTWDSPLHF.

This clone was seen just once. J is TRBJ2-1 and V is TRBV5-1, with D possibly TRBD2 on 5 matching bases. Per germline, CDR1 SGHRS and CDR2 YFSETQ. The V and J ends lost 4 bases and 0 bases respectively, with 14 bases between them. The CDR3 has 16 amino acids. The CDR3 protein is CASSMEEYGSYNEQFF. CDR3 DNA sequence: TGCGCCAGCAGCATGGAGGAGTACGGCTCCTACAATGAGCAGTTCTTC.

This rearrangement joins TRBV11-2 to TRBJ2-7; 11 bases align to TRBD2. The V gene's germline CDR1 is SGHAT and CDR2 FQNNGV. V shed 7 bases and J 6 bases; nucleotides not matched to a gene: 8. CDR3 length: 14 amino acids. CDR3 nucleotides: TGTGCCAGCACCCCACTAGCGGGGGCAGTCGAGCAGTACTTC. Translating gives CASTPLAGAVEQYF.

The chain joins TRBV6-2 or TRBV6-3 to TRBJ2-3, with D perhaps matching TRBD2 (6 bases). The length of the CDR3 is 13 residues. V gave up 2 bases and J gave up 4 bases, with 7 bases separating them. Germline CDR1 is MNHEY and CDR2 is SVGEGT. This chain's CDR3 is CASSYGGPDTQYF. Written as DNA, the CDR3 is TGTGCCAGCAGTTACGGAGGGCCAGATACGCAGTATTTT.

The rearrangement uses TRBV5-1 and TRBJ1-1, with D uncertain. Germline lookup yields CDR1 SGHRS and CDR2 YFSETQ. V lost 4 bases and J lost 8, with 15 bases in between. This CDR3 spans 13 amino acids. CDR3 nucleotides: TGCGCCAGCAGCGGGCTCGGTTGGCGCGAAGCTTTCTTT. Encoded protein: CASSGLGWREAFF.

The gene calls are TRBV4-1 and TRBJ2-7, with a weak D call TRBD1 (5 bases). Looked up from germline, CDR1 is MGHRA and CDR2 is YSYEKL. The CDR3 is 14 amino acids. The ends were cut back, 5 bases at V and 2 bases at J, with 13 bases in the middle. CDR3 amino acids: CASSRGFPPYEQYF. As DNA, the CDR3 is TGCGCCAGCAGCAGGGGATTTCCGCCCTACGAGCAGTACTTC.

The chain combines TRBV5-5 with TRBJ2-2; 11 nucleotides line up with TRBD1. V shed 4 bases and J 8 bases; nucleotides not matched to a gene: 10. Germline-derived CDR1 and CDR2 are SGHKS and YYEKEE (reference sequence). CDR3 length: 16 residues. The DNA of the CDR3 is TGTGCCAGCAGCCCCCCGGGACAGGGGGTCTTGGGGGAGCTGTTTTTT. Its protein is CASSPPGQGVLGELFF. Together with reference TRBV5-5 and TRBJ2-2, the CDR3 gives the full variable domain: DAGVTQSPTHLIKTRGQQVTLRCSPISGHKSVSWYQQVLGQGPQFIFQYYEKEERGRGNFPDRFSARQFPNYSSELNVNALLLGDSALYLCASSPPGQGVLGELFFGEGSRLTVL.

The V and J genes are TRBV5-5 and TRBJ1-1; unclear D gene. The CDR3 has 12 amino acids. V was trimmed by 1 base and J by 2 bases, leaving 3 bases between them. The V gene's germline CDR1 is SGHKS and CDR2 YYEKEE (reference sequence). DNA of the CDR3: TGTGCCAGCAGCTTGACTAACACTGAAGCTTTCTTT. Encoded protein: CASSLTNTEAFF. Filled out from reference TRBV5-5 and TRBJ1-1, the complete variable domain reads DAGVTQSPTHLIKTRGQQVTLRCSPISGHKSVSWYQQVLGQGPQFIFQYYEKEERGRGNFPDRFSARQFPNYSSELNVNALLLGDSALYLCASSLTNTEAFFGQGTRLTVV.

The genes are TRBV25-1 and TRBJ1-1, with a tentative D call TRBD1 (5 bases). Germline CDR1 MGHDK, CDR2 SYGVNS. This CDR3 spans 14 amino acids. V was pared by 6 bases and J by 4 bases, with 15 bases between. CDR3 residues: CASSRPGGGTEAFF. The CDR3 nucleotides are TGTGCCAGCAGCCGGCCGGGGGGGGGCACTGAAGCTTTCTTT.

CDR3 amino acids: CASSHAGSAGGSPLHF. The CDR3 nucleotides are TGTGCCAGCAGCCATGCTGGGTCAGCGGGAGGATCACCCCTCCACTTT. The chain combines TRBV7-9 with TRBJ1-6; D call uncertain. Germline V gene data show CDR1 as SEHNR and CDR2 as FQNEAQ (reference sequence). The CDR3 consists of 16 residues. The V end lost 5 bases, the J end lost 10 bases, and 21 bases lay between the germline ends.

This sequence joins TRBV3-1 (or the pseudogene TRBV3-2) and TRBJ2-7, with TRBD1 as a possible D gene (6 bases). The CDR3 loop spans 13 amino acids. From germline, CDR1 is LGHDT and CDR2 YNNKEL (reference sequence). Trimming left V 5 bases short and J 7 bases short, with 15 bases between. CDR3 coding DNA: TGTGCCAGCAGCTTTACAGGGTTGGGAGAGCAGTACTTC. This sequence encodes CASSFTGLGEQYF.

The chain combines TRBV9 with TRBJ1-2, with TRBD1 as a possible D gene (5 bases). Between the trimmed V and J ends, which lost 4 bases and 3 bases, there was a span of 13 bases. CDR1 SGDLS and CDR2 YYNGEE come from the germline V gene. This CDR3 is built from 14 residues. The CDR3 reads CASSPMGGDYGYTF. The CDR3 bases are TGTGCCAGCAGCCCGATGGGGGGTGACTATGGCTACACCTTC.

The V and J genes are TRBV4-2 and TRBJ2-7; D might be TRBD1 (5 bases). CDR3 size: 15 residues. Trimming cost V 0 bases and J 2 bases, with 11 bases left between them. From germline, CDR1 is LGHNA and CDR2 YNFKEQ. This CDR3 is CASSQDRGKAYEQYF. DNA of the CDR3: TGTGCCAGCAGCCAAGATAGGGGAAAGGCCTACGAGCAGTACTTC.

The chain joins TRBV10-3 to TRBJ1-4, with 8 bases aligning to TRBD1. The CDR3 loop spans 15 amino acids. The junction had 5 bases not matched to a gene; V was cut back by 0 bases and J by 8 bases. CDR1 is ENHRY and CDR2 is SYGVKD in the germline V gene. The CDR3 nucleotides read TGTGCCATCAGTGAGTCAGGACAGGGTCGGGAAAAACTGTTTTTT. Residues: CAISESGQGREKLFF.

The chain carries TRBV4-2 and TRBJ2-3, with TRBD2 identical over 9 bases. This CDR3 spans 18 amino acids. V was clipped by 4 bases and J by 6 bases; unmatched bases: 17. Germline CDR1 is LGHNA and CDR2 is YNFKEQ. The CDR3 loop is CASSPSASGGTPRDTQYF. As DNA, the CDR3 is TGTGCCAGCAGCCCCTCGGCGAGCGGGGGGACACCCCGGGATACGCAGTATTTT.

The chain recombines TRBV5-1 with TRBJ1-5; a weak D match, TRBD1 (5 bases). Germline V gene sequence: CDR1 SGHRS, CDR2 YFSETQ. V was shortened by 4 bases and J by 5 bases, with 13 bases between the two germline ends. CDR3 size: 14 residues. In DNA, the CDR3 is TGCGCCAGCAGCCTCTCGACAGATCATCAGCCCCAGCATTTT. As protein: CASSLSTDHQPQHF.

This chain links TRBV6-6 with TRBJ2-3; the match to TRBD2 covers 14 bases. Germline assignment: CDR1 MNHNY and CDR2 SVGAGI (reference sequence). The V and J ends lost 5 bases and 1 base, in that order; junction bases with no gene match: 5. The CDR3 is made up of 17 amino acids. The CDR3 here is CASSRLAGGRGTDTQYF. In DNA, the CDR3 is TGTGCCAGCAGTCGACTAGCGGGGGGGCGGGGCACAGATACGCAGTATTTT.

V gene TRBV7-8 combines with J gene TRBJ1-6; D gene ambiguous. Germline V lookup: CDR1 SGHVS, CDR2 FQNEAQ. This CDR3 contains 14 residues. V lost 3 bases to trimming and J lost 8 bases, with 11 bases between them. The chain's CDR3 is CASSLGALDSPLHF. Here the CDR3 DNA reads TGTGCCAGCAGCTTGGGCGCCCTTGATTCACCCCTCCACTTT.

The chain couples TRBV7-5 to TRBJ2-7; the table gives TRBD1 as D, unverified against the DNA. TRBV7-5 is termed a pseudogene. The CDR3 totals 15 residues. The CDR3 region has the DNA TGTGCCAGAAGTCGATATGACAGGCGAGCCTACGAGCAGTACTTC. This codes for CARSRYDRRAYEQYF.

This CDR3 reads CASSRGTGAETQYF. CDR3 sequence (DNA): TGTGCCAGCAGCCGCGGCACAGGAGCAGAGACCCAGTACTTC. J is TRBJ2-5 and V is TRBV11-3; possibly TRBD1 for D (5 bases). Germline V gene data show CDR1 as SGHNT and CDR2 as YENEEA. CDR3 length: 14 amino acids. Trimming took 5 bases from V and 4 from J, leaving 14 bases between them.

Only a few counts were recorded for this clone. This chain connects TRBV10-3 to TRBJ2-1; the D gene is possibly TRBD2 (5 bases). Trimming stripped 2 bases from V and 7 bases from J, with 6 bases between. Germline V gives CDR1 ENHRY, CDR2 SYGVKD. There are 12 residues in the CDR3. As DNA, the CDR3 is TGTGCCATCAGTGAGAGGAGGAATGAGCAGTTCTTC. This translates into CAISERRNEQFF.

The CDR3 DNA is TGTGCCAGCAGCCTCGGGGCGAACACCGGGGAGCTGTTTTTT. Translating gives CASSLGANTGELFF. The chain has TRBV7-6 and TRBJ2-2, with a possible D match to TRBD2 (5 bases). Trimming took 5 bases from V and 0 from J, leaving 7 bases between them. CDR3 length: 14 amino acids. Per the germline V gene, CDR1 is SGHVS and CDR2 is FNYEAQ.

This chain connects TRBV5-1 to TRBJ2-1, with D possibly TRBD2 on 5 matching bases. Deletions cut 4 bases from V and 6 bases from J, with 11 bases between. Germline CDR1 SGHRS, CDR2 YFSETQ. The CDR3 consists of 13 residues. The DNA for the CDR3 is TGCGCCAGCAGCGTTAGGGCGGGCAATGAGCAGTTCTTC. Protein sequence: CASSVRAGNEQFF.

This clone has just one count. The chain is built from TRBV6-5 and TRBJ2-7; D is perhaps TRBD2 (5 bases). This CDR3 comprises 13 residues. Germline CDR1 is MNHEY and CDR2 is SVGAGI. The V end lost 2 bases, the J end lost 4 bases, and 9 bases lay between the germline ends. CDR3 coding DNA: TGTGCCAGCAGTTACGCGGGTGGATACGAGCAGTACTTC. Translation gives CASSYAGGYEQYF.

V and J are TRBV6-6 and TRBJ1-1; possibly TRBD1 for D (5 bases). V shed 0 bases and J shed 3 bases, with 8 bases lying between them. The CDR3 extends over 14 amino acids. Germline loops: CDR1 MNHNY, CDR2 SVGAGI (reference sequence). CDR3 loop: CASSYSGRDTEAFF. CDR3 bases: TGTGCCAGCAGTTACTCGGGCAGGGACACTGAAGCTTTCTTT.

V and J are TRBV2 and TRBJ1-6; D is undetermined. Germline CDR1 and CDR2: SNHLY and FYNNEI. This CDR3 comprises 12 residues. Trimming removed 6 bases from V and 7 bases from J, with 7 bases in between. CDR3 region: CASSQANSPLHF. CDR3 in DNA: TGTGCCAGCAGCCAGGCGAATTCACCCCTCCACTTT.

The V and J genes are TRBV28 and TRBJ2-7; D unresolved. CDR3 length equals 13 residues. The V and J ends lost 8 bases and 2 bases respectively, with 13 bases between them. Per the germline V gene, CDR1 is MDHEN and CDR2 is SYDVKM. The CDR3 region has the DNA TGTGCCAGCTCATCAGCGCTAACCTACGAGCAGTACTTC. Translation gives CASSSALTYEQYF.

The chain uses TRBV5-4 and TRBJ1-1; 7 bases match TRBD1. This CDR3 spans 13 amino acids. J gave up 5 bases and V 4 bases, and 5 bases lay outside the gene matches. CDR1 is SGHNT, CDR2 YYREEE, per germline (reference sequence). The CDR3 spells CASSEQGETEAFF. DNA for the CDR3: TGTGCCAGCAGCGAGCAGGGGGAGACTGAAGCTTTCTTT.